Listed below are T cell receptor beta chains from one sample, sequenced in a study of shared clonotypes between healthy human individuals. Only in-frame clones appear in the TCRdb table, and some are missing; sequencing was by immunoSEQ multiplex PCR. The repertoire consists of about 1.5 million clones, with around 98% occurring once and the leading ten covering 0.45%. The sample was naive CD4+ T cells sorted from blood. All receptors derive from a man between 25 and 39 years old in good health. Each CDR3 is given with its conserved first and last residue. D genes are given only for firm matches. A row's size may be missing; if present it is once, few, many or a size class.

D gene | J gene | clone size | V gene | CDR3 protein | CDR3 DNA
NA | TRBJ1-3 | NA | TRBV23-1 | CASSQLTVSGNTIYF | TGCGCCAGCAGTCAGTTGACGGTCTCTGGAAACACCATATATTTT
NA | TRBJ1-1 | NA | TRBV28 | CASGSLIPGTEAFF | TGTGCCAGCGGTAGTCTGATCCCGGGGACTGAAGCTTTCTTT
NA | TRBJ2-5 | NA | TRBV7-8 | CASSLGWGQETQYF | TGTGCCAGCAGCTTGGGATGGGGGCAAGAGACCCAGTACTTC
NA | TRBJ2-5 | NA | TRBV20-1 | CSSTVQETQYF | TGCAGTTCGACGGTCCAAGAGACCCAGTACTTC
NA | TRBJ2-7 | NA | TRBV7-9 | CASSLVLRVEVTYEQYF | TGTGCCAGCAGCTTAGTTTTAAGAGTGGAGGTGACCTACGAGCAGTACTTC
TRBD1 | TRBJ2-7 | once | TRBV5-1 | CASSFNIGGPYEQYF | TGCGCCAGCAGCTTCAATATAGGGGGCCCCTACGAGCAGTACTTC
TRBD1 | TRBJ2-1 | NA | TRBV5-4 | CASSSRGTGHNEQFF | TGTGCCAGCAGCTCGAGGGGGACAGGACACAATGAGCAGTTCTTC
NA | TRBJ1-2 | NA | TRBV5-1 | CASSLYRNRANDYGYTF | TGCGCCAGCAGCTTGTATCGGAACAGGGCTAACGACTATGGCTACACCTTC
NA | TRBJ1-2 | once | TRBV5-4 | CASSPGTANYGYTF | TGTGCCAGCAGCCCAGGGACGGCTAACTATGGCTACACCTTC
NA | TRBJ1-2 | NA | TRBV28 | CAIRGWIDYGYTF | TGTGCCATCAGAGGGTGGATCGACTATGGCTACACCTTC
NA | TRBJ1-1 | NA | TRBV7-9 | CAASGDEAFF | TGTGCCGCATCTGGGGATGAAGCTTTCTTT
TRBD2 | TRBJ2-1 | NA | TRBV4-1 | CASSQGTSGRAFNEQFF | TGCGCCAGCAGCCAAGGGACTAGCGGGAGGGCGTTTAATGAGCAGTTCTTC
NA | TRBJ1-5 | NA | TRBV5-6 | CASSLGYSNQPQHF | TGTGCCAGCAGCTTGGGGTATAGCAATCAGCCCCAGCATTTT
NA | TRBJ2-1 | once | TRBV7-2 | CASSSPGIHNEQFF | TGTGCCAGCAGCTCCCCCGGGATCCACAATGAGCAGTTCTTC
TRBD1 | TRBJ2-7 | once | TRBV7-2 | CASSLAAPPGQPYEQYF | TGTGCCAGCAGCTTAGCCGCCCCCCCGGGACAGCCATACGAGCAGTACTTC
NA | TRBJ2-5 | NA | TRBV20-1 | CSAGLAETQYF | TGCAGTGCCGGGCTAGCGGAGACCCAGTACTTC
NA | TRBJ2-1 | NA | TRBV19 | CASSILAGRINEQFF | TGTGCCAGTAGTATTTTGGCGGGAAGAATTAATGAGCAGTTCTTC
NA | TRBJ2-3 | NA | TRBV7-9 | CASSFGVVRSTDTQYF | TGTGCCAGCAGCTTTGGCGTGGTCAGGAGCACAGATACGCAGTATTTT
NA | TRBJ2-2 | NA | TRBV10-1 | CASSEGYRGELFF | TGCGCCAGCAGTGAAGGCTACCGCGGGGAGCTGTTTTTT
NA | TRBJ1-4 | NA | TRBV5-1 | CASSLTPFGTINEKLFF | TGCGCCAGCAGCTTGACCCCGTTCGGTACAATTAATGAAAAACTGTTTTTT
NA | TRBJ2-1 | NA | TRBV10-3 | CAISDSAETYNEQFF | TGTGCCATCAGTGACTCGGCGGAAACTTACAATGAGCAGTTCTTC
NA | TRBJ1-1 | NA | TRBV30 | CAWSPRAQGMNTEAFF | TGTGCCTGGAGTCCCCGGGCCCAGGGGATGAACACTGAAGCTTTCTTT
NA | TRBJ2-7 | NA | TRBV7-9 | CASSLRELRREQYF | TGTGCCAGCAGCTTAAGGGAACTAAGGCGCGAGCAGTACTTC
NA | TRBJ2-7 | NA | TRBV21-1 | CASSKGGVVLWYEQYF | TGTGCCAGCAGCAAAGGCGGCGTAGTTCTGTGGTACGAGCAGTACTTC
TRBD1 | TRBJ1-1 | NA | TRBV18 | CASSRNRGQRATEAFF | TGTGCCAGCTCACGAAACAGGGGACAGCGAGCCACTGAAGCTTTCTTT
NA | TRBJ2-1 | NA | TRBV20-1 | CSARRINEQFF | TGCAGTGCTAGACGGATAAATGAGCAGTTCTTC
TRBD2 | TRBJ2-7 | NA | TRBV29-1 | CSVAPAGGPYEQYF | TGCAGCGTTGCCCCAGCGGGAGGGCCCTACGAGCAGTACTTC
NA | TRBJ2-7 | NA | TRBV10-2 | CASIGRAPRYEQYF | TGCGCCAGCATCGGTCGGGCTCCCCGCTACGAGCAGTACTTC
TRBD2 | TRBJ2-3 | NA | TRBV15 | CATSRVAGGTQYF | TGTGCCACCAGCAGAGTTGCGGGAGGCACGCAGTATTTT
TRBD1 | TRBJ2-7 | NA | TRBV4-1 | CASSQVPGQGLYEQYF | TGCGCCAGCAGCCAAGTCCCCGGACAGGGTCTCTACGAGCAGTACTTC
TRBD2 | TRBJ2-1 | NA | TRBV4-3 | CASRPSGERVNEQFF | TGCGCCAGCAGGCCCAGCGGGGAGAGGGTAAATGAGCAGTTCTTC
NA | TRBJ1-2 | NA | TRBV18 | CASSPPGGGKNYGYTF | TGTGCCAGCTCACCACCCGGAGGAGGGAAAAACTATGGCTACACCTTC
TRBD1 | TRBJ1-1 | NA | TRBV18 | CASSPLPFQGQGAGVTEAFF | TGTGCCAGCTCACCACTTCCTTTTCAGGGACAGGGGGCCGGGGTCACTGAAGCTTTCTTT
TRBD2 | TRBJ2-7 | NA | TRBV7-2 | CASSLELSGRYEQYF | TGTGCCAGCAGCTTAGAGCTTAGCGGGAGGTACGAGCAGTACTTC
NA | TRBJ1-1 | NA | TRBV19 | CASSSGVTEAFF | TGTGCCAGTAGTTCCGGGGTCACTGAAGCTTTCTTT
NA | TRBJ2-1 | NA | TRBV18 | CASSPMRWYNEQFF | TGTGCCAGCTCACCAATGCGCTGGTACAATGAGCAGTTCTTC
TRBD1 | TRBJ1-1 | NA | TRBV28 | CASSFVGQGPTEAFF | TGTGCCAGCAGTTTTGTGGGACAGGGTCCCACTGAAGCTTTCTTT
TRBD2 | TRBJ2-1 | NA | TRBV6-4 | CASSLQPGLGDNEQFF | TGTGCCAGCAGTTTACAACCGGGACTAGGGGACAATGAGCAGTTCTTC
NA | TRBJ2-1 | NA | TRBV6-1 | CASSEYGGADNEQFF | TGTGCCAGCAGTGAATACGGGGGAGCTGACAATGAGCAGTTCTTC
TRBD2 | TRBJ2-7 | NA | TRBV4-1 | CASSQGEGTRKQYF | TGCGCCAGCAGCCAAGGGGAGGGGACTAGGAAGCAGTACTTC
NA | TRBJ1-5 | NA | TRBV6-1 | CASSEKGNQPQHF | TGTGCCAGCAGTGAAAAAGGAAATCAGCCCCAGCATTTT
TRBD1 | TRBJ2-4 | NA | TRBV7-9 | CASSLVLGGPKNIQYF | TGTGCCAGCAGCTTAGTTTTAGGGGGCCCCAAAAACATTCAGTACTTC
NA | TRBJ2-7 | NA | TRBV27 | CASSLEAGPTYEQYF | TGTGCCAGCAGTTTAGAGGCCGGTCCCACCTACGAGCAGTACTTC
NA | TRBJ2-7 | NA | TRBV7-2 | CASSLVGDSSYEQYF | TGTGCCAGCAGCTTAGTGGGGGATAGCTCCTACGAGCAGTACTTC
TRBD1 | TRBJ1-1 | NA | TRBV4-2 | CASSRPGQGSEAFF | TGTGCCAGCAGCCGGCCCGGACAGGGAAGTGAAGCTTTCTTT
NA | TRBJ2-1 | NA | TRBV18 | CASSPQVSYNEQFF | TGTGCCAGCTCACCTCAGGTATCCTACAATGAGCAGTTCTTC
TRBD2 | TRBJ2-1 | NA | TRBV7-8 | CASSLEAPSGTLEQFF | TGTGCCAGCAGCTTAGAGGCGCCTAGCGGGACCCTAGAGCAGTTCTTC
NA | TRBJ2-7 | NA | TRBV28 | CASSFGDQKSYEQYF | TGTGCCAGCAGTTTCGGGGACCAGAAATCCTACGAGCAGTACTTC
TRBD1 | TRBJ1-2 | NA | TRBV5-6 | CASSTGAVIYGYTF | TGTGCCAGCAGCACAGGGGCCGTGATCTATGGCTACACCTTC
NA | TRBJ2-2 | NA | TRBV15 | CATSSGLGGELFF | TGTGCCACCAGCTCCGGTTTAGGCGGGGAGCTGTTTTTT
NA | TRBJ2-7 | NA | TRBV7-6 | CASSLTEVGYEQYF | TGTGCCAGCAGCTTAACGGAAGTGGGCTACGAGCAGTACTTC